This paragraph covers one T cell receptor (beta chain) sequence. The sample is drawn from a study of blood T cell repertoires in COVID-19. Whole-study context: From the United States, Italy and Spain came samples of acute and convalescent COVID-19. T cells, B-cell-depleted T cells, or PBMCs supplied cDNA or gDNA.

Per the germline V gene, CDR1 is SGDLS and CDR2 is YYNGEE. The CDR3 sequence is 18 residues long. V was pared by 1 base and J by 4 bases, with 9 bases of the junction left unmatched. Per the original methods: Nucleated cell counts were estimated from reference gene primer amplification. Method: immunoSEQ multiplex PCR; TCRdb's copy keeps in-frame clones and lacks some. The V and J calls and clone size are taken from that table; D and trimming were inferred from the DNA. The table records more than 150,000 clones, less than 90% of them present only once. This sequence joins TRBV9 and TRBJ2-2, with 11 bases lining up with TRBD2. This TCR came from a woman aged 40 to 50 with acute or convalescent COVID-19. Sequencing input: peripheral blood. The CDR3 DNA reads as TGTGCCAGCAGCGTAAATAGCGGGGGGGCCTCGGGCACCGGGGAGCTGTTTTTT. Translated, it gives CASSVNSGGASGTGELFF.